The rows below give T cell receptor beta chains drawn from one sample of a study of T cell repertoires in cytomegalovirus infection. No antigens are known for them. A single record per CDR3 protein comes from TCRdb applying MiXCR to the reads. The data show under 500,000 distinct CDR3 sequences, about 39% seen once. Source: cultured PBMCs, taken from culture after CMV antigen stimulation. These receptors originate from a human donor in good health (CMV status not recorded). Some clones in this sample may be carry-over from other donors' samples. Each CDR3 is given with its conserved first and last residue. The D gene is left open where the match is weak. Clone size is shown for a subset of rows, as once, few, many or a class of expanded clone.

>TRBJ2-7|TRBV29-1|-|once
CSVVSRLSSYEQYF
TGCAGCGTTGTTTCCCGGCTCTCTTCCTACGAGCAGTACTTC
>TRBJ2-3|TRBV11-2|TRBD2|few
CASSHGTSGDNTQYF
TGTGCCAGCAGCCACGGGACTAGCGGTGATAATACGCAGTATTTT
>TRBJ2-7|TRBV28|-|-
CASSSPPVGAYEQYF
TGTGCCAGCAGTTCCCCGCCGGTGGGAGCCTACGAGCAGTACTTC
>TRBJ1-4|TRBV10-3|-|few
CAISARGPGNEKLFF
TGTGCCATCAGCGCCCGCGGGCCGGGTAATGAAAAACTGTTTTTT
>TRBJ1-3|TRBV11-3|-|few
CASSPGTSGDTIYF
TGTGCCAGCAGCCCTGGGACCTCCGGGGACACCATATATTTT
>TRBJ2-3|TRBV12-3/TRBV12-4|TRBD2|-
CASRGAGGRTDTQYF
TGTGCCAGCAGAGGAGCGGGGGGGCGCACAGATACGCAGTATTTT
>TRBJ1-1|TRBV7-9|-|few
CASSYPRGNTEAFF
TGTGCCAGCAGCTACCCGAGGGGGAACACTGAAGCTTTCTTT
>TRBJ2-1|TRBV27|-|-
CASSLFNYDNEQFF
TGTGCCAGCAGTTTATTCAATTACGACAATGAGCAGTTCTTC
>TRBJ2-1|TRBV20-1|-|-
CSARDGTGTSYNEQFF
TGCAGTGCTAGAGACGGGACTGGTACCTCCTACAATGAGCAGTTCTTC
>TRBJ1-2|TRBV5-4|-|-
CASSRPDGANYGYTF
TGTGCCAGCAGCCGCCCCGACGGAGCTAACTATGGCTACACCTTC
>TRBJ2-7|TRBV7-2|-|many
CASSLAVDYEQYF
TGTGCCAGCAGCTTAGCAGTCGACTACGAGCAGTACTTC
>TRBJ1-5|TRBV12-3/TRBV12-4|-|-
CASSLRPTNQPQHF
TGTGCCAGCAGTCTCAGACCGACGAATCAGCCCCAGCATTTT
>TRBJ2-5|TRBV5-4|-|-
CASSSRGGTGETQYF
TGTGCCAGCAGCTCAAGGGGCGGCACAGGAGAGACCCAGTACTTC
>TRBJ2-7|TRBV7-2|-|few
CASSLGGQYEQYF
TGTGCCAGCAGCTTGGGCGGTCAGTACGAGCAGTACTTC
>TRBJ2-1|TRBV18|-|-
CASSGDLSYNEQFF
TGTGCCAGCTCGGGAGACCTCTCCTACAATGAGCAGTTCTTC
>TRBJ2-7|TRBV7-9|-|few
CASSAGLQRGYEQYF
TGTGCCAGCAGCGCGGGACTCCAAAGGGGCTACGAGCAGTACTTC
>TRBJ2-1|TRBV6-1|TRBD2|-
CASISGSGRSGYNEQFF
TGTGCCAGCATCTCGGGAAGCGGGAGGTCGGGGTACAATGAGCAGTTCTTC
>TRBJ1-2|TRBV27|TRBD1|few
CASSFSGQGYGYTF
TGTGCCAGCAGTTTTTCCGGACAGGGCTATGGCTACACCTTC
>TRBJ2-5|TRBV7-8|-|-
CASSLGPQNQETQYF
TGTGCCAGCAGCTTAGGTCCCCAGAACCAAGAGACCCAGTACTTC
>TRBJ1-4|TRBV28|-|few
CASSLLRADEKLFF
TGTGCCAGCAGTTTACTTAGGGCAGATGAAAAACTGTTTTTT
>TRBJ2-5|TRBV7-2|-|many
CASSPGVPRETQYF
TGTGCCAGCAGCCCAGGGGTACCAAGAGAGACCCAGTACTTC
>TRBJ2-1|TRBV20-1|TRBD2|-
CSARAGTTSYNEQFF
TGCAGTGCTAGGGCCGGGACTACCTCCTACAATGAGCAGTTCTTC
>TRBJ2-7|TRBV10-3|TRBD1|few
CAIRRQGYEQYF
TGTGCCATCAGGAGACAGGGCTACGAGCAGTACTTC
>TRBJ1-1|TRBV6-1|TRBD1|-
CASRTEQGAHTEAFF
TGTGCCAGCAGAACCGAACAGGGGGCGCACACTGAAGCTTTCTTT
>TRBJ1-6|TRBV7-2|-|many
CASSLVGALARSYNSPLHF
TGTGCCAGCAGCTTAGTCGGGGCTTTGGCACGGTCCTATAATTCACCCCTCCACTTT
>TRBJ2-7|TRBV20-1|-|-
CSARGATAGSYYEQYF
TGCAGTGCTAGGGGGGCGACAGCCGGTTCGTACTACGAGCAGTACTTC
>TRBJ2-7|TRBV28|TRBD2|few
CATWGVNGRAGLEYF
TGTGCCACCTGGGGGGTTAACGGGAGGGCCGGTCTGGAGTACTTC
>TRBJ2-1|TRBV7-2|TRBD2|-
CASRAGTSSYNEQFF
TGTGCCAGCAGGGCCGGGACTAGCTCCTACAATGAGCAGTTCTTC
>TRBJ1-2|TRBV5-5|-|-
CASSLVLGESYTF
TGTGCCAGCAGCTTGGTTCTTGGGGAAAGCTACACCTTC
>TRBJ1-4|TRBV6-8|-|-
CASSRTGQGNEKLFF
TGTGCCAGCAGCCGAACAGGGCAGGGTAATGAAAAACTGTTTTTT
>TRBJ1-2|TRBV7-2|-|-
CASSYPQGRAGYTF
TGTGCCAGCAGCTACCCCCAGGGCAGGGCAGGCTACACCTTC
>TRBJ2-2|TRBV6-2/TRBV6-3|-|-
CASLLGISGELFF
TGTGCCAGCCTTCTGGGTATTAGCGGGGAGCTGTTTTTT
>TRBJ1-1|TRBV5-1|TRBD1|-
CASSSTGANTEAFF
TGCGCCAGCAGCTCGACAGGGGCGAACACTGAAGCTTTCTTT
>TRBJ2-7|TRBV12-3/TRBV12-4|-|-
CASSLGDNEQYF
TGTGCCAGCAGTTTAGGCGACAATGAGCAGTACTTC
>TRBJ2-7|TRBV11-1|-|-
CASSPTNYRGASYEQYF
TGTGCCAGCAGCCCGACGAATTATAGGGGAGCCTCCTACGAGCAGTACTTC
>TRBJ2-1|TRBV28|-|few
CASSLQGYSFPNNEQFF
TGTGCCAGCAGTTTACAGGGCTATAGTTTCCCGAACAATGAGCAGTTCTTC
>TRBJ1-1|TRBV4-1|-|-
CASSQERGNTEAFF
TGCGCCAGCAGCCAAGAAAGGGGAAACACTGAAGCTTTCTTT
>TRBJ1-1|TRBV12-3/TRBV12-4|-|-
CASSFTTSGTEAFF
TGTGCCAGCAGTTTCACAACTTCGGGCACTGAAGCTTTCTTT
>TRBJ1-6|TRBV19|TRBD1|few
CASSPGQGFPPLHF
TGTGCCAGTAGCCCAGGACAGGGGTTTCCACCCCTCCACTTT
>TRBJ2-7|TRBV6-6|-|-
CASRGPRNYEQYF
TGTGCCAGCAGGGGCCCTAGGAATTACGAGCAGTACTTC
>TRBJ2-1|TRBV7-6|TRBD2|few
CASSPGLAGSYSYNEQFF
TGTGCCAGCAGCCCGGGACTAGCGGGATCTTACTCCTACAATGAGCAGTTCTTC
>TRBJ2-3|TRBV20-1|TRBD2|-
CSALKLAGGTDTQYF
TGCAGTGCTCTGAAACTAGCGGGGGGCACAGATACGCAGTATTTT